A selection of T cell receptor beta chains follows, all from one sample in a study of blood T cell repertoires in COVID-19. Generated by immunoSEQ multiplex PCR, the TCRdb table keeps only in-frame clones and is missing some. The sample includes about 190,000 clones, less than 90% of them seen just once. The specimen was peripheral blood. The source of these receptors is a woman aged 40 to 55 with acute or convalescent COVID-19. Each CDR3 is given with its conserved first and last residue. A D gene is named only where the DNA matches it firmly. Where a row states a size, it is once, few, many or the class of an expanded clone; other rows omit it.

V,J,size,D,CDR3,DNA
TRBV19,TRBJ1-2,-,TRBD1,CASRTGGMASGGYTF,TGTGCCAGTAGGACAGGGGGAATGGCCTCGGGGGGCTACACCTTC
TRBV3-1/TRBV3-2,TRBJ2-7,-,-,CASSGAGRGSEQYF,TGTGCCAGCAGCGGCGCGGGCAGGGGAAGCGAGCAGTACTTC
TRBV24-1,TRBJ2-5,-,-,CATSDTRRPQETQYF,TGTGCCACCAGTGACACGAGGAGACCCCAAGAGACCCAGTACTTC
TRBV5-1,TRBJ2-1,-,-,CASSVVAGAAWEQFF,TGCGCCAGCAGCGTTGTTGCGGGCGCCGCCTGGGAGCAGTTCTTC
TRBV28,TRBJ1-1,-,TRBD1,CASSHGDRGLNTEAFF,TGTGCCAGCAGCCATGGGGACAGGGGGCTGAACACTGAAGCTTTCTTT
TRBV28,TRBJ2-1,-,TRBD2,CASSKPGLAGYNEQFF,TGTGCCAGCAGTAAGCCGGGACTAGCGGGTTACAATGAGCAGTTCTTC
TRBV7-8,TRBJ1-1,few,-,CASSLVEGNTEAFF,TGTGCCAGCAGCTTGGTTGAGGGAAACACTGAAGCTTTCTTT
TRBV19,TRBJ1-3,-,-,CASSITSSGNTIYF,TGTGCCAGTAGTATTACAAGCTCTGGAAACACCATATATTTT
TRBV11-2,TRBJ2-5,-,-,CASGFRGVETQYF,TGTGCCAGCGGATTCAGGGGGGTAGAGACCCAGTACTTC
TRBV27,TRBJ2-7,-,TRBD2,CASSFYGTKAYEQYF,TGTGCCAGCAGTTTTTACGGGACTAAGGCCTACGAGCAGTACTTC
TRBV5-1,TRBJ1-4,-,TRBD1,CASSNGQGYSNEKLFF,TGCGCCAGCAGCAACGGACAGGGTTATAGTAATGAAAAACTGTTTTTT
TRBV5-1,TRBJ2-1,-,TRBD2,CASSRTSGGYNEQFF,TGCGCCAGCAGCCGCACTAGCGGGGGTTACAATGAGCAGTTCTTC
TRBV28,TRBJ1-5,once,-,CASSLNLGSGQPQHF,TGTGCCAGCAGCCTCAATCTGGGGAGCGGTCAGCCCCAGCATTTT
TRBV7-2,TRBJ2-5,-,-,CASSPLETQYF,TGTGCCAGCAGCCCACTGGAGACCCAGTACTTC
TRBV28,TRBJ1-1,few,-,CASSLWGGAEAFF,TGTGCCAGCAGTTTATGGGGGGGGGCTGAAGCTTTCTTT
TRBV19,TRBJ2-5,-,-,CASSIVGGGETQYF,TGTGCCAGTAGTATTGTTGGGGGAGGTGAGACCCAGTACTTC
TRBV18,TRBJ1-1,-,TRBD1,CASSPPNRDSDTEAFF,TGTGCCAGCTCACCACCAAACCGGGACAGTGACACTGAAGCTTTCTTT
TRBV9,TRBJ1-6,few,-,CASSTRTENSPLHF,TGTGCCAGCAGCACAAGGACAGAGAATTCACCCCTCCACTTT
TRBV19,TRBJ2-1,once,-,CASSRIYRLGGEREQFF,TGTGCCAGTAGTAGGATTTATCGGCTAGGGGGGGAACGGGAGCAGTTCTTC
TRBV18,TRBJ2-5,-,-,CASSPQGGQETQYF,TGTGCCAGCTCACCACAGGGAGGCCAAGAGACCCAGTACTTC
TRBV3-1/TRBV3-2,TRBJ2-5,-,-,CASRSTGSPETQYF,TGTGCCAGCAGGTCAACAGGGTCCCCAGAGACCCAGTACTTC
TRBV7-8,TRBJ1-1,once,-,CASRALGRDPEAFF,TGTGCCAGCAGAGCGCTGGGGAGGGACCCTGAAGCTTTCTTT
TRBV10-3,TRBJ1-1,-,TRBD1,CAIRAGTGATNTEAFF,TGTGCCATCAGGGCCGGGACAGGGGCTACGAACACTGAAGCTTTCTTT
TRBV27,TRBJ2-7,-,TRBD1,CASKGATGRHEQYF,TGTGCCAGCAAGGGAGCGACAGGGCGCCACGAGCAGTACTTC
TRBV7-8,TRBJ2-1,-,-,CASSLGRKITDNEQFF,TGTGCCAGCAGCTTAGGAAGAAAAATTACGGACAATGAGCAGTTCTTC
TRBV2,TRBJ2-4,-,-,CASSGVGVIAKNIQYF,TGTGCCAGCAGTGGGGTCGGAGTAATAGCCAAAAACATTCAGTACTTC
TRBV28,TRBJ1-4,-,-,CASSKGTPEVF,TGTGCCAGCAGCAAAGGAACCCCGGAGGTTTTT
TRBV19,TRBJ1-1,-,TRBD1,CASRTQGGTEAFF,TGTGCCAGTAGGACACAGGGGGGCACTGAAGCTTTCTTT
TRBV27,TRBJ2-3,-,-,CASSFGQGTDTQYF,TGTGCCAGCAGTTTTGGTCAGGGCACAGATACGCAGTATTTT
TRBV6-5,TRBJ1-2,-,TRBD1,CASRRGQAYGYTF,TGTGCCAGCAGACGAGGACAGGCCTATGGCTACACCTTC
TRBV14,TRBJ2-1,-,TRBD2,CASSRRTSGRPNEQFF,TGTGCCAGCAGCCGTCGGACTAGCGGGAGACCCAATGAGCAGTTCTTC
TRBV28,TRBJ1-1,-,-,CASSCFETFLVNTEAFF,TGTGCCAGCAGTTGTTTCGAAACATTCCTCGTGAACACTGAAGCTTTCTTT
TRBV5-1,TRBJ2-2,-,TRBD1,CASSGNRGTAGELFF,TGCGCCAGCAGCGGAAACAGGGGGACGGCCGGGGAGCTGTTTTTT
TRBV6-5,TRBJ2-7,-,-,CASSYSQGLYYEQYF,TGTGCCAGCAGTTACAGTCAGGGGCTCTACTACGAGCAGTACTTC
TRBV27,TRBJ2-7,-,TRBD1,CASSLRQGDEQYF,TGTGCCAGCAGTTTAAGACAGGGGGACGAGCAGTACTTC
TRBV7-3,TRBJ2-2,few,-,CASSRGFTGELFF,TGTGCCAGCAGTCGAGGATTCACCGGGGAGCTGTTTTTT
TRBV11-3,TRBJ2-1,-,TRBD2,CASSPGGTSYNEQFF,TGTGCCAGCAGCCCGGGGGGGACTTCCTACAATGAGCAGTTCTTC
TRBV6-5,TRBJ2-5,-,-,CASSYSYRRETQYF,TGTGCCAGCAGTTACTCATACAGGAGAGAGACCCAGTACTTC
TRBV7-9,TRBJ2-1,-,-,CASSLVAANEQFF,TGTGCCAGCAGCTTAGTGGCTGCCAATGAGCAGTTCTTC
TRBV6-5,TRBJ1-4,-,TRBD1,CASSPTGVVEKLFF,TGTGCCAGCAGTCCCACAGGGGTGGTTGAAAAACTGTTTTTT
TRBV19,TRBJ2-2,-,TRBD1,CASSIPPGGDIAGELFF,TGTGCCAGTAGTATACCGCCAGGGGGAGATATCGCCGGGGAGCTGTTTTTT
TRBV5-5,TRBJ1-1,-,TRBD1,CASSLAAGGWGTEAFF,TGTGCCAGCAGCTTGGCGGCAGGGGGGTGGGGTACTGAAGCTTTCTTT
TRBV28,TRBJ1-6,many,-,CASSLFGIHNSPLHF,TGTGCCAGCAGTTTATTCGGGATCCATAATTCACCCCTCCACTTT
TRBV28,TRBJ2-1,-,-,CASTLYNEQFF,TGTGCCAGCACCCTATACAATGAGCAGTTCTTC
TRBV3-1/TRBV3-2,TRBJ2-2,-,-,CASNLNTGELFF,TGTGCCAGTAACTTGAACACCGGGGAGCTGTTTTTT
TRBV2,TRBJ2-3,few,TRBD2,CASARAGVTDTQYF,TGTGCCAGCGCCAGGGCGGGGGTCACAGATACGCAGTATTTT
TRBV27,TRBJ2-7,many,-,CASSLMTGTSYEQYF,TGTGCCAGCAGTTTGATGACAGGAACATCCTACGAGCAGTACTTC
TRBV2,TRBJ1-4,-,TRBD1,CASTGTAPAEKLFF,TGTGCCAGCACCGGGACAGCCCCAGCGGAAAAACTGTTTTTT